The entry below describes one T cell receptor (beta chain). The data were taken from a study of cytomegalovirus exposure and HLA in healthy donors. As for the study in general: The roughly 120 validation repertoires were reported in a later analysis to have been generated on the same platform as the 666 first-cohort repertoires.

TCRdb keeps only in-frame clones here, not all; method: immunoSEQ multiplex PCR. In the table there are fewer than 300,000 clones, roughly 90% of which are singletons. The donors were part of the approximately 130-subject validation cohort, which stood apart from the approximately 670-subject first cohort. This CDR3 is 13 amino acids long. Trimming removed 1 base from V and 7 bases from J, with 10 bases in between. Germline CDR1 and CDR2: MDHEN and SYDVKM. The chain recombines TRBV28 with TRBJ1-2, with D perhaps TRBD1 (5 bases). The sequence came from a woman aged 18-29 years in good health and CMV-seronegative. The sequencing sample was made of PBMCs. The CDR3 coding sequence is TGTGCCAGCAGTTTATCAGGGAGGTTTGGCTACACCTTC. This codes for CASSLSGRFGYTF.